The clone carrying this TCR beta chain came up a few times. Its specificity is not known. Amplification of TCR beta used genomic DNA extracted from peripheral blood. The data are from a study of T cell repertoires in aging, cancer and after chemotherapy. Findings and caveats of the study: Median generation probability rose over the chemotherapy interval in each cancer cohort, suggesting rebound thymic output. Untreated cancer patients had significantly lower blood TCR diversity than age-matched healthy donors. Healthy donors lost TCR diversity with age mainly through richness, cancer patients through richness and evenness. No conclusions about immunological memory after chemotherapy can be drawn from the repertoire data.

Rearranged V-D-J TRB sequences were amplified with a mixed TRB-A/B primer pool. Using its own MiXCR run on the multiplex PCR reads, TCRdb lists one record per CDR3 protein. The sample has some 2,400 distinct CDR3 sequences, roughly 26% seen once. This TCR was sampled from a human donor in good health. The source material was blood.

The CDR3 sequence is CASSVSGGPETQYF. The CDR3 DNA follows: TGTGCCAGCAGCGTAAGCGGGGGGCCAGAGACCCAGTACTTC. This chain joins TRBV9 and TRBJ2-5; 9 bases align to TRBD2. The junction had 2 bases not matched to a gene; V was cut back by 1 base and J by 4 bases. The CDR3 has 14 residues. Germline V gives CDR1 SGDLS, CDR2 YYNGEE.